Each of the 2 T cell receptor beta chains below was sequenced from the same sample in a study of breast tumors, draining lymph nodes, adjacent tissues. TCRdb passed the multiplex PCR reads through MiXCR, listing each CDR3 protein once. The table lists just under 65,000 distinct CDR3 sequences, approximately 62% of them singletons. Material: breast tumor tissue. Receptor source: a female donor with breast cancer. Some clones in this sample may be carry-over from other donors' samples.

V usage is TRBV5-6 and J usage is TRBJ1-5; weak D call: TRBD1 (6 bases). Trimming shortened V by 1 base and J by 5 bases, and 19 bases separated the two germline ends. This CDR3 region has 17 residues. Germline assignment: CDR1 SGHDT and CDR2 YYEEEE. The CDR3 region is CASSLRLGGAWDQPQHF. CDR3 DNA sequence: TGTGCCAGCAGCTTGCGGCTGGGGGGCGCATGGGATCAGCCCCAGCATTTT. Full variable domain (remainder filled in from reference TRBV5-6 and TRBJ1-5): DAGVTQSPTHLIKTRGQQVTLRCSPKSGHDTVSWYQQALGQGPQFIFQYYEEEERQRGNFPDRFSGHQFPNYSSELNVNALLLGDSALYLCASSLRLGGAWDQPQHFGDGTRLSIL.

V gene TRBV7-2 combines with J gene TRBJ2-1; 10 positions match TRBD1. CDR1 SGHTA and CDR2 FQGNSA come from the germline V gene. The CDR3 totals 16 residues. Losses at the gene ends were 6 bases for V and 6 bases for J; bases not matched to a gene: 11. The CDR3 DNA reads TGTGCCAGCAGTCCGACCGGGACAGGGGCGATCAATGAGCAGTTCTTC. This codes for CASSPTGTGAINEQFF.